The 23 T cell receptor beta chains below all came from one sample that was sequenced in a study of CD8+ T cells in alopecia areata. RNA extraction and reverse transcription yielded cDNA as sequencing template. The protocol was immunoSEQ multiplex PCR, while the TCRdb copy is restricted to in-frame clones and leaves out a portion. The repertoire holds about 110,000 clones, with approximately 55% as singletons. Treatment in this sample: oral pan-JAK inhibitor, 5-10 mg twice daily. Sequencing used CD4+ T cells sorted from blood, obtained at week 24, from a patient treated with tofacitinib. These receptors were obtained from a human donor with alopecia areata.

This clone appeared once. J is TRBJ1-2 and V is TRBV29-1, with D perhaps TRBD1 (6 bases). Germline CDR1 and CDR2: SQVTM and ANQGSEA. CDR3 length: 14 residues. V was trimmed by 4 bases and J by 4 bases, leaving 16 bases between them. The CDR3 here is CSVAVWGRGYGYTF. The CDR3 region has the DNA TGCAGCGTTGCGGTGTGGGGGCGCGGCTATGGCTACACCTTC.

In its sample, this clone was seen a few times. The chain is built from TRBV4-2 and TRBJ2-1, with D unclear. The germline V gene encodes CDR1 LGHNA and CDR2 YNFKEQ. This CDR3 has 14 amino acids. V was pared by 0 bases and J by 1 base, with 4 bases between. CDR3 amino acids: CASSQDPSYNEQFF. The CDR3, as DNA: TGTGCCAGCAGCCAAGACCCATCCTACAATGAGCAGTTCTTC.

This chain joins TRBV10-3 and TRBJ2-5; D is perhaps TRBD1 (7 bases). From germline, CDR1 is ENHRY and CDR2 SYGVKD. The V end was cut by 10 bases, the J end by 2 bases, with 23 bases between. The CDR3 runs to 16 residues. The CDR3 nucleotides read TGTGCCACCAAGGGGCCCCGGGGGACAGCACAAGAGACCCAGTACTTC. Translated, it gives CATKGPRGTAQETQYF.

The chain uses TRBV7-2 and TRBJ1-6; D not certain. CDR3 size: 13 residues. Germline V CDR1 and CDR2: SGHTA, FQGNSA. Trimming took 2 bases from V and 10 from J, leaving 9 bases between them. CDR3 DNA sequence: TGTGCCAGCAGCTTACGGACGGAGTCACCCCTCCACTTT. Translating it yields CASSLRTESPLHF. Full variable domain (outside the CDR3, taken from reference TRBV7-2 and TRBJ1-6): GAGVSQSPSNKVTEKGKDVELRCDPISGHTALYWYRQSLGQGLEFLIYFQGNSAPDKSGLPSDRFSAERTGGSVSTLTIQRTQQEDSAVYLCASSLRTESPLHFGNGTRLTVT.

This rearrangement joins TRBV16 to TRBJ1-5; D might be TRBD1 (6 bases). CDR3 length equals 15 residues. Deletions cut 4 bases from V and 3 bases from J, with 13 bases between. The V gene's germline CDR1 is KGHSY and CDR2 FQNENV. The CDR3 sequence is CASSPAGTPNQPQHF. CDR3 in DNA: TGTGCCAGCAGCCCCGCAGGGACACCCAATCAGCCCCAGCATTTT.

The DNA of the CDR3 is TGTGCCAGCAGTGAATTTGAGACCCAGTACTTC. This encodes CASSEFETQYF. The gene calls are TRBV6-1 and TRBJ2-5; D uncertain. The CDR3 is made up of 11 amino acids. Germline V CDR1 and CDR2: MNHNS, SASEGT. Between the trimmed V and J ends, which lost 2 bases and 5 bases, there was a span of 3 bases.

This clone appeared a few times. This CDR3 reads CASSLGGQGIYEQYF. CDR3 DNA sequence: TGTGCCAGCAGCTTAGGGGGACAGGGGATCTACGAGCAGTACTTC. The genes are TRBV7-6 and TRBJ2-7; 10 positions match TRBD1. The length of the CDR3 is 15 residues. V was pared by 1 base and J by 3 bases, with 3 bases of the junction left unmatched. Per germline, CDR1 SGHVS and CDR2 FNYEAQ.

The genes are TRBV15 and TRBJ2-5; a possible D gene is TRBD1 (6 bases). The CDR3 is made up of 16 amino acids. The ends were cut back, 2 bases at V and 5 bases at J, with 18 bases in the middle. Germline-derived CDR1 and CDR2 are LNHNV and YYDKDF (reference sequence). CDR3 region: CATSRPLQGTHETQYF. CDR3 sequence (DNA): TGTGCCACCAGCAGACCGTTACAGGGAACTCACGAGACCCAGTACTTC.

The chain joins TRBV4-2 to TRBJ2-1; 11 bases line up with TRBD2. The CDR3 extends over 15 amino acids. J was trimmed by 6 bases and V by 0 bases; bases with no gene match: 1. Germline V gene sequence: CDR1 LGHNA, CDR2 YNFKEQ. CDR3 sequence reads: CASSQEGLAVNEQFF. Written as DNA, the CDR3 is TGTGCCAGCAGCCAAGAGGGACTAGCGGTCAATGAGCAGTTCTTC.

The gene calls are TRBV4-2 and TRBJ1-2, with TRBD1 as a possible D gene (5 bases). Per germline, CDR1 LGHNA and CDR2 YNFKEQ. This CDR3 has 16 residues. V lost 1 base and J 4 bases, leaving 16 bases between the germline ends. As DNA, the CDR3 is TGTGCCAGCAGCCAAGCCTCGGGACTGAGCTTCTATGGCTACACCTTC. Amino acid sequence: CASSQASGLSFYGYTF.

The CDR3 is CASSLASPNEQFF. DNA of the CDR3: TGCGCCAGCAGCTTGGCCTCACCCAATGAGCAGTTCTTC. The gene calls are TRBV5-1 and TRBJ2-1; no firm D call. Trimming took off 0 bases at V and 6 bases at J, with 7 bases between the two ends. This CDR3 region has 13 residues. Looked up from germline, CDR1 is SGHRS and CDR2 is YFSETQ.

The chain carries TRBV5-1 and TRBJ2-2; D not certain. Per germline, CDR1 SGHRS and CDR2 YFSETQ. V lost 2 bases and J 0 bases, leaving 11 bases between the germline ends. The CDR3 length is 16 residues. The CDR3 region is CASSLDGPANTGELFF. DNA of the CDR3: TGCGCCAGCAGCTTAGACGGTCCCGCGAACACCGGGGAGCTGTTTTTT.

This clone was counted a few times. The CDR3 nucleotides read TGTGCCAGCAGCTTCGGGGGAGGAACTGAAGCTTTCTTT. This encodes CASSFGGGTEAFF. The V call is TRBV7-2, the J call TRBJ1-1; a possible D gene is TRBD1 (5 bases). Germline loops: CDR1 SGHTA, CDR2 FQGNSA. The V and J ends lost 3 bases and 5 bases respectively, with 10 bases between them. This CDR3 region has 13 residues.

This clone has only a few counts. The rearrangement uses TRBV2 and TRBJ1-6, with D unclear. Germline loops: CDR1 SNHLY, CDR2 FYNNEI. CDR3 length equals 16 residues. V lost 0 bases and J lost 7, with 13 bases in between. The CDR3 loop is CASSEASGGLNSPLHF. The CDR3 DNA reads as TGTGCCAGCAGTGAAGCGTCTGGAGGGCTAAATTCACCCCTCCACTTT.

This clone was seen more than once but under ten times. The rearrangement uses TRBV18 and TRBJ1-4; a weak D match, TRBD1 (5 bases). The length of the CDR3 is 13 residues. V was shortened by 5 bases and J by 7 bases, with 11 bases between the two germline ends. Germline loops: CDR1 KGHSH, CDR2 LQKENI. The CDR3 region is CASSSTEFEKLFF. In nucleotides, the CDR3 is TGTGCCAGCTCATCGACAGAGTTTGAAAAACTGTTTTTT.

The V gene is TRBV11-2, the J gene TRBJ2-2, with D unresolved. V shed 3 bases and J shed 1 base, with 6 bases lying between them. The CDR3 is 14 residues long. Germline V gene sequence: CDR1 SGHAT, CDR2 FQNNGV. CDR3 coding DNA: TGTGCCAGCAGCTTTTTAGGGAACACCGGGGAGCTGTTTTTT. It codes for CASSFLGNTGELFF.

The genes are TRBV4-1 and TRBJ2-3; D is unresolved. The CDR3 contains 15 residues. Germline CDR1 and CDR2: MGHRA and YSYEKL. V was cut by 4 bases and J by 2 bases, with 13 bases left in between. CDR3 DNA: TGCGCCAGCAGCCCAACTTTGGCCCCCACAGATACGCAGTATTTT. It yields the protein CASSPTLAPTDTQYF.

In this sample, this clone turned up once. V usage is TRBV4-3 and J usage is TRBJ1-2, with TRBD1 identical over 9 bases. The CDR3 is 15 residues long. Per the germline V gene, CDR1 is LGHNA and CDR2 is YSLEER. The trim removed 1 base at V and 8 bases at J, leaving 8 bases unmatched. The CDR3 is CASSQGGDRAGGYTF. The CDR3 nucleotides read TGCGCCAGCAGCCAAGGAGGGGACAGGGCGGGCGGCTACACCTTC.

The CDR3 loop reads CASSRSGQGQETQYF. CDR3 in DNA: TGCGCCAGCAGCCGGAGCGGACAGGGACAAGAGACCCAGTACTTC. V gene TRBV5-1 combines with J gene TRBJ2-5; TRBD1 matches 8 bases. The V gene's germline CDR1 is SGHRS and CDR2 YFSETQ. The trim removed 4 bases at V and 2 bases at J, leaving 7 bases unmatched. There are 15 residues in the CDR3.

There are a few counts of this clone. The chain combines TRBV5-6 with TRBJ2-1, with 11 bases fitting TRBD2. The length of the CDR3 is 18 residues. The junction had 9 bases not matched to a gene; V was cut back by 4 bases and J by 0 bases. CDR1 is SGHDT and CDR2 is YYEEEE in the germline V gene. This chain's CDR3 is CASSPGTSGIFSYNEQFF. The CDR3 coding sequence is TGTGCCAGCAGCCCAGGGACTAGCGGTATCTTCTCCTACAATGAGCAGTTCTTC.

This clone was seen a handful of times. The chain couples TRBV5-1 to TRBJ2-2; D not certain. The CDR3 is 13 amino acids. Trimming took 0 bases from V and 6 from J, leaving 6 bases between them. CDR1 is SGHRS and CDR2 is YFSETQ in the germline V gene. CDR3 coding DNA: TGCGCCAGCAGCTTGGCCGCGGCCGGGGAGCTGTTTTTT. This sequence encodes CASSLAAAGELFF.

CDR3 amino acids: CASSRGTGPYGYTF. The CDR3 DNA reads as TGTGCCAGCAGCCGCGGGACAGGGCCCTATGGCTACACCTTC. This chain joins TRBV6-5 and TRBJ1-2; TRBD1 matches 9 bases. Germline CDR1 MNHEY, CDR2 SVGAGI. V gave up 6 bases and J gave up 4 bases; unmatched junction bases: 6. This CDR3 is 14 amino acids long.

This chain links TRBV30 with TRBJ1-2; the D gene is possibly TRBD1 (5 bases). V shed 5 bases and J shed 7 bases, with 14 bases lying between them. In germline, CDR1 is GTSNPN, CDR2 SVGIG (reference sequence). The CDR3 runs 12 residues. The CDR3 region is CAWSQGLSGYTF. As DNA, the CDR3 is TGTGCCTGGTCCCAGGGTCTGAGTGGCTACACCTTC.